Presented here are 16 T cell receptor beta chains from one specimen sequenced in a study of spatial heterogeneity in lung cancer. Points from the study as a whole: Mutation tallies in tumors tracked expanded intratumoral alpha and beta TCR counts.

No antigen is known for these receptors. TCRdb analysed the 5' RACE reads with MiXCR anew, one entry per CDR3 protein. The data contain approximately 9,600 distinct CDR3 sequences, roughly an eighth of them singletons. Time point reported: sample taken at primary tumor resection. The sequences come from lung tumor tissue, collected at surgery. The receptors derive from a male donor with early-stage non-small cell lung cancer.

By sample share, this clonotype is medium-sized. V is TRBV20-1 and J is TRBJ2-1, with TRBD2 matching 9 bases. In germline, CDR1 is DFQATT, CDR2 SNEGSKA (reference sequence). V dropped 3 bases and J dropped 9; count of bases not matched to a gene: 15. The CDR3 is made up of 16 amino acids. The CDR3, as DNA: TGCAGTGCTAGTAACCCGCTAGCGGGAATCTTAAGTGAGCAGTTCTTC. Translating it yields CSASNPLAGILSEQFF.

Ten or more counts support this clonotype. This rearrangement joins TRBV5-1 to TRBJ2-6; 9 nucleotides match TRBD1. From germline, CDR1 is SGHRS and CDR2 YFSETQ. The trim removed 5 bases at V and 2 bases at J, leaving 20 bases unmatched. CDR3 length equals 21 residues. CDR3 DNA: TGCGCCAGCAGGTTTGTAACAGGGGGCGTAAAATACGTCGCTGGGGCCAACGTCCTGACTTTC. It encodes CASRFVTGGVKYVAGANVLTF.

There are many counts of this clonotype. The CDR3 spells CASSLDRMQGPSYNEQFF. The CDR3 DNA follows: TGTGCCAGCAGCTTGGATCGCATGCAGGGGCCATCCTACAATGAGCAGTTCTTC. This sequence joins TRBV5-8 and TRBJ2-1, with a weak D call TRBD1 (6 bases). The V end was cut by 0 bases, the J end by 1 base, with 17 bases between. Germline loops: CDR1 SGHTS, CDR2 YDEGEE. The CDR3 consists of 18 residues.

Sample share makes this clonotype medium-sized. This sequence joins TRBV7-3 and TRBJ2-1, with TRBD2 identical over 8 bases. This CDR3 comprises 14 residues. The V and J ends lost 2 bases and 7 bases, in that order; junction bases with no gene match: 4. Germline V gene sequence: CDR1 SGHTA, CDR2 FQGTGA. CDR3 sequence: CASSLGGTRNEQFF. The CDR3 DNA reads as TGTGCCAGCAGCTTAGGCGGGACTAGGAATGAGCAGTTCTTC. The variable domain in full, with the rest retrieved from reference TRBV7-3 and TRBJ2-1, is GAGVSQTPSNKVTEKGKYVELRCDPISGHTALYWYRQSLGQGPEFLIYFQGTGAADDSGLPNDRFFAVRPEGSVSTLKIQRTERGDSAVYLCASSLGGTRNEQFFGPGTRLTVL.

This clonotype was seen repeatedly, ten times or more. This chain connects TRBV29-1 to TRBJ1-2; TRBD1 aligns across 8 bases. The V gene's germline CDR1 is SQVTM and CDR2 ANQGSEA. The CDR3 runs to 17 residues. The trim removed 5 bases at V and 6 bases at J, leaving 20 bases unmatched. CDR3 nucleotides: TGCAGCGTTATATCTGACAGGGGCCCGCGCAGGGTTAATGGCTACACCTTC. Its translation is CSVISDRGPRRVNGYTF.

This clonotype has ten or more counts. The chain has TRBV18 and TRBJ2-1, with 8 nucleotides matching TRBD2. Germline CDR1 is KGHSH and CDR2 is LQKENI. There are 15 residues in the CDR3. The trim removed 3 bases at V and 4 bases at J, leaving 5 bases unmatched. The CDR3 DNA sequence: TGTGCCAGCTCACCTAGCGGGATGTCATACAATGAGCAGTTCTTC. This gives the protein CASSPSGMSYNEQFF.

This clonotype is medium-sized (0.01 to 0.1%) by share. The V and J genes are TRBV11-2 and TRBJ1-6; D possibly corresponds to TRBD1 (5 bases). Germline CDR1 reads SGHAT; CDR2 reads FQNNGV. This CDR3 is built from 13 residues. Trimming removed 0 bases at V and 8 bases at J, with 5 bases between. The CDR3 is CASSLEGDSPLHF. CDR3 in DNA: TGTGCCAGCAGCTTAGAGGGGGATTCACCCCTCCACTTT.

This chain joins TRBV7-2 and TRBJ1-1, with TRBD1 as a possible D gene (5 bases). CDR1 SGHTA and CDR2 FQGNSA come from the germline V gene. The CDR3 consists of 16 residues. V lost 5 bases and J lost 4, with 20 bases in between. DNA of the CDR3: TGTGCCAGCAGCCCTTTGGTTGGGCAGGGAATCACTGAAGCTTTCTTT. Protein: CASSPLVGQGITEAFF.

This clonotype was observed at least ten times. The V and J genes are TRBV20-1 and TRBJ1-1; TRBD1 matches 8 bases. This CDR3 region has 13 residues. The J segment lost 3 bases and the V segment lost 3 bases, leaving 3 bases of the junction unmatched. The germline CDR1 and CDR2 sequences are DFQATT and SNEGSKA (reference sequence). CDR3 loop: CSARGQVDTEAFF. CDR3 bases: TGCAGTGCTAGGGGACAGGTAGACACTGAAGCTTTCTTT.

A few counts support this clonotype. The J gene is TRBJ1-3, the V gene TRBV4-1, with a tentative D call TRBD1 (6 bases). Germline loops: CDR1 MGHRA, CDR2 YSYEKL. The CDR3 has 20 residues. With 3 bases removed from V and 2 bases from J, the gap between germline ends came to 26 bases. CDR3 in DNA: TGCGCCAGCAGCCAGCCAAAAATGAGTACCGCAGGGGAAACTGGAAACACCATATATTTT. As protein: CASSQPKMSTAGETGNTIYF.

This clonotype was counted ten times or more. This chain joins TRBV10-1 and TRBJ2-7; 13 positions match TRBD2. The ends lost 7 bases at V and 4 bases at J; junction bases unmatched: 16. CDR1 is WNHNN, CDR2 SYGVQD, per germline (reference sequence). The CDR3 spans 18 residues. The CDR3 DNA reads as TGCGCCAGCACCCTGGGACTAGCGGGAACCTTCAGCGGGTACGAGCAGTACTTC. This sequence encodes CASTLGLAGTFSGYEQYF.

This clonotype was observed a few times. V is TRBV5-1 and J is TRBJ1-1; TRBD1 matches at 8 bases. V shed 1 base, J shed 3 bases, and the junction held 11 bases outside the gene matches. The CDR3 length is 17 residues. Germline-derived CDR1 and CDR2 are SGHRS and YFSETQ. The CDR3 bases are TGCGCCAGCAGCTTGAGGGGCAGGGGGCGCTTATACACTGAAGCTTTCTTT. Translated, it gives CASSLRGRGRLYTEAFF.

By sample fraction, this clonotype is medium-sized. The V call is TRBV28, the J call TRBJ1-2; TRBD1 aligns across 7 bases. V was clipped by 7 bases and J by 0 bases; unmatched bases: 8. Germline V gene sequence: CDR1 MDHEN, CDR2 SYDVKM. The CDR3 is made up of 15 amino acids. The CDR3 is CASTDGQATNYGYTF. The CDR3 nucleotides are TGTGCCAGCACTGATGGACAGGCGACTAACTATGGCTACACCTTC.

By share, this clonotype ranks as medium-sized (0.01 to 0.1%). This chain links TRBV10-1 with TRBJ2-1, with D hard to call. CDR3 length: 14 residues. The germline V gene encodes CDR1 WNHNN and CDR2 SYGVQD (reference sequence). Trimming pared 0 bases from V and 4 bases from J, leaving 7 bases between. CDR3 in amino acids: CASSESKGYNEQFF. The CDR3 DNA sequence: TGCGCCAGCAGTGAGTCGAAAGGATACAATGAGCAGTTCTTC.

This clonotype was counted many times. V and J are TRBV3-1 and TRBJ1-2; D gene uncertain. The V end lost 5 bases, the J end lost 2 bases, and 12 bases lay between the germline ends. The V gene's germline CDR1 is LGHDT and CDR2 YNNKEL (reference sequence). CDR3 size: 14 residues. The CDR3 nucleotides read TGTGCCAGCAGCGGATATCGAGACAACTATGGCTACACCTTC. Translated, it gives CASSGYRDNYGYTF. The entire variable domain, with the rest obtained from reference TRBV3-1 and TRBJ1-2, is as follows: DTAVSQTPKYLVTQMGNDKSIKCEQNLGHDTMYWYKQDSKKFLKIMFSYNNKELIINETVPNRFSPKSPDKAHLNLHINSLELGDSAVYFCASSGYRDNYGYTFGSGTRLTVV.

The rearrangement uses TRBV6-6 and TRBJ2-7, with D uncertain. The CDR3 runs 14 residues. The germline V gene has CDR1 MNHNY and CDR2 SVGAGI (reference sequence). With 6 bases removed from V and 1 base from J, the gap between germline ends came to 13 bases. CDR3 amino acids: CASSAQLSSYEQYF. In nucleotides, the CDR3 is TGTGCCAGCAGCGCACAGCTTTCTTCCTACGAGCAGTACTTC.